This T cell receptor beta chain was recovered during a study of cytomegalovirus exposure and HLA in healthy donors. As for this clone: Antigen unknown.

At the time of sampling, donors were nominally healthy, though unrecorded immune exposures were likely. The germline gives CDR1 MNHEY, CDR2 SMNVEV (reference sequence). The length of the CDR3 is 15 residues. V was pared by 6 bases and J by 3 bases, with 6 bases of the junction left unmatched. The PCR employed 60 Vbeta primers together with 13 Jbeta primers. The table came from immunoSEQ multiplex PCR; TCRdb's copy has only in-frame clones and leaves some out. This sample has approximately 77,000 clones; under 80% occur once, and the top ten carry 9% to 13%. Study results and limitations: Compared with the approximately 670-donor mean, an Asian-associated ancestry cluster reportedly had fewer N-insertions, according to a later analysis.

Sequencing was carried out using PBMCs. This sequence was found in a male donor in good health and CMV-seropositive. V is TRBV27 and J is TRBJ2-5, with 11 bases lining up with TRBD2. The CDR3 DNA is TGTGCCAGCAGCGGACTAGCGGGTCGGGAAGAGACCCAGTACTTC. It translates to CASSGLAGREETQYF.